A selection of T cell receptor beta chains follows, all from one sample in a study of cytomegalovirus exposure and HLA in healthy donors. Some clones are missing from TCRdb's copy, which holds only in-frame ones; the method was immunoSEQ multiplex PCR. This repertoire shows approximately 73,000 clones, 60% to 80% found once; its top ten account for 22%. Material for sequencing was PBMCs. All receptors derive from a woman aged 35 to 49 in good health and CMV-seropositive. Both conserved end residues are part of each CDR3. A D gene is named only where the DNA matches it firmly. A row's size may be missing; if present it is once, few, many or a size class.

-,-,TRBJ1-5,TRBV21-1,TGTGCCAGCAGCAAAGCCGGGGGGACAGGGGGATTTAGGGCCGATCAGCCCCAGCATTTT,CASSKAGGTGGFRADQPQHF
-,few,TRBJ1-1,TRBV6-1,TGTGCCAGCAGTAAACAGGTGAACACTGAAGCTTTCTTT,CASSKQVNTEAFF
-,-,TRBJ1-4,TRBV18,TGTGCCAGCTCACCACCCAACAGGTTGACAACTAATGAAAAACTGTTTTTT,CASSPPNRLTTNEKLFF
TRBD1,once,TRBJ2-7,TRBV7-9,TGTGCCAGCAGTCAAAGGACAGGGCAGCAGTACTTC,CASSQRTGQQYF
-,-,TRBJ1-2,TRBV25-1,TGTGCCAGCAGTGAAGAAGGGGCAGTGGGTGGCTACACCTTC,CASSEEGAVGGYTF
TRBD1,-,TRBJ2-7,TRBV28,TGTGCCAGCACCTCCCCCGGCGGGACAGGGTCCCACGAGCAGTACTTC,CASTSPGGTGSHEQYF
TRBD1,-,TRBJ2-7,TRBV6-1,TGTGCCAGCAGTGGGACAGGGACTCTCTACGAGCAGTACTTC,CASSGTGTLYEQYF
-,-,TRBJ2-5,TRBV11-2,TGTGCCAGCAGCTCCCGGGGGACCCAGTACTTC,CASSSRGTQYF
TRBD1,-,TRBJ1-2,TRBV6-4,TGTGCCAGCAGAGCCGGGACAGGGGTCGACGGCTACACCTTC,CASRAGTGVDGYTF
TRBD1,-,TRBJ1-5,TRBV7-8,TGTGCCAGCAGCTTAAGCCTGGGACAGGGAATTCAGCCCCAGCATTTT,CASSLSLGQGIQPQHF
TRBD2,few,TRBJ2-1,TRBV18,TGTGCCAGCTCACAAATAGCGGGGGGACATGAGCAGTTCTTC,CASSQIAGGHEQFF
TRBD1,once,TRBJ2-4,TRBV15,TGTGCCACCAGCAGACCAGGACAGGAGTTAGCCAAAAACATTCAGTACTTC,CATSRPGQELAKNIQYF
TRBD1,-,TRBJ1-2,TRBV19,TGTGCCAGTAGGACGGACAGGGACAGCGGTGGCTACACCTTC,CASRTDRDSGGYTF
TRBD1,-,TRBJ1-4,TRBV7-9,TGTGCCAGCAGACCAGTACACGGGACAGGGAATGAAAAACTGTTTTTT,CASRPVHGTGNEKLFF
TRBD1,-,TRBJ2-5,TRBV19,TGTGCCAGTAGTACGACGGGGACAGGCACCCAAGAGACCCAGTACTTC,CASSTTGTGTQETQYF
TRBD1,-,TRBJ2-7,TRBV29-1,TGCAGCGTTGAAGACTGGACAGGGTCCCACTACGAGCAGTACTTC,CSVEDWTGSHYEQYF
-,-,TRBJ1-3,TRBV29-1,TGCAGCGTTGCCTCTTCGGGGTCGGGAAACACCATATATTTT,CSVASSGSGNTIYF
-,-,TRBJ1-6,TRBV5-1,TGCGCCAGCAGCTTGGGGACGACTACCGGGGGATCACCCCTCCACTTT,CASSLGTTTGGSPLHF
TRBD1,-,TRBJ1-6,TRBV10-3,TGTGCCAACGGGGACAGGGGAGGTAATTCACCCCTCCACTTT,CANGDRGGNSPLHF
-,-,TRBJ2-2,TRBV27,TGTGCCAGCAGTTCGGGAACCGTCGGGCACACCGGGGAGCTGTTTTTT,CASSSGTVGHTGELFF
TRBD1,few,TRBJ2-7,TRBV6-1,TGTGCCAGCAGTGACGTGGCCACAGGGGCGCGGGAGCAGTACTTC,CASSDVATGAREQYF
TRBD2,-,TRBJ2-7,TRBV4-1,TGCGCCAGCAGCCAAGCTCTAGCGGGGGCACCTCACGAGCAGTACTTC,CASSQALAGAPHEQYF
-,-,TRBJ1-2,TRBV28,TGTGCCAGCAGCAGCGTCTGGACACGCAATGATTTCTATGGCTACACCTTC,CASSSVWTRNDFYGYTF
-,-,TRBJ1-4,TRBV9,TGTGCCAGCAGCGTAGAAGGCAGGGGTGAAAAACTGTTTTTT,CASSVEGRGEKLFF
-,-,TRBJ1-3,TRBV30,TGTGCCTGGAGTGTACTCCGGGCAGGGGCATTCTCTGGAAACACCATATATTTT,CAWSVLRAGAFSGNTIYF
TRBD2,-,TRBJ2-1,TRBV7-8,TGTGCCAGCAGCGCAGGCCGGGCTAGCGGTAATGAGCAGTTCTTC,CASSAGRASGNEQFF
-,-,TRBJ2-5,TRBV2,TGTGCCAGCAGTCTTAGGACAGCCCAAGAGACCCAGTACTTC,CASSLRTAQETQYF
-,-,TRBJ1-1,TRBV18,TGTGCCAGCACGGACAGACTAAACACTGAAGCTTTCTTT,CASTDRLNTEAFF
TRBD1,once,TRBJ2-2,TRBV6-1,TGTGCCAGCAGGGAAAGAAGAAGACAGGGGGCCGGGGAGCTGTTTTTT,CASRERRRQGAGELFF
TRBD2,once,TRBJ2-2,TRBV9,TGTGCCAGCAGCGTAGTCAGCGGGGGGAACACCGGGGAGCTGTTTTTT,CASSVVSGGNTGELFF
-,-,TRBJ2-3,TRBV12-1,TGTGCCAGCAGCTTCTTCCGGACTGCGCTTTCAGATACGCAGTATTTT,CASSFFRTALSDTQYF
-,few,TRBJ1-2,TRBV4-2,TGTGCCAGCAGCAGACACCCCCAGGGCTATGGCTACACCTTC,CASSRHPQGYGYTF
-,-,TRBJ1-1,TRBV5-1,TGCGCCAGCAGCGCCACAGAATCTGAAGCTTTCTTT,CASSATESEAFF
TRBD1,-,TRBJ1-6,TRBV2,TGTGCCAGCACCGAGCAGCGACAGGGTAATTCACCCCTCCACTTT,CASTEQRQGNSPLHF
TRBD2,-,TRBJ2-7,TRBV30,TGTGCCTCATTCCGGCGGGGGACCAACGAGCAGTACTTC,CASFRRGTNEQYF
TRBD1,-,TRBJ1-4,TRBV28,TGTGCCAGCAGTTTTGGCCCGGGACAGGGTTCAAGTAATGAAAAACTGTTTTTT,CASSFGPGQGSSNEKLFF
-,once,TRBJ1-3,TRBV19,TGTGCCAGTAGTCCGGGGGAGCCTGGAAACACCATATATTTT,CASSPGEPGNTIYF
-,-,TRBJ2-3,TRBV30,TGTGCCTGGAGGCCTCTGGGTCTTGGGCTAGCCAAAGGCACAGATACGCAGTATTTT,CAWRPLGLGLAKGTDTQYF
TRBD1,-,TRBJ2-7,TRBV7-9,TGTGCCAGCAGCCAACTCTGGACAGGGACAGAGTCCTACGAGCAGTACTTC,CASSQLWTGTESYEQYF
-,-,TRBJ1-2,TRBV5-1,TGCGCCAGCAGCACCGGACAGAACAACTATGGCTACACCTTC,CASSTGQNNYGYTF
-,-,TRBJ2-7,TRBV7-8,TGTGCCAGCAGTCAACGGCGCGGGACCCACTACGAGCAGTACTTC,CASSQRRGTHYEQYF
TRBD1,-,TRBJ1-1,TRBV2,TGTGCCAGCCTTAAGGGACAGGGGATTAGTGAAGCTTTCTTT,CASLKGQGISEAFF
-,-,TRBJ2-3,TRBV5-1,TGCGCCAGCAGCCCCCCAACAGGGAGCACAGATACGCAGTATTTT,CASSPPTGSTDTQYF
-,-,TRBJ1-2,TRBV6-6,TGTGCCAGCAGTTACCGGCAGGGCTATGGCTACACCTTC,CASSYRQGYGYTF
-,-,TRBJ1-2,TRBV6-5,TGTGCCAGCAACCGACAGCCCTCTCAATACTATGGCTACACCTTC,CASNRQPSQYYGYTF
TRBD1,-,TRBJ1-6,TRBV13,TGTGCCAGCAGCCTCCTCAGGACAGGGATGAATTCACCCCTCCACTTT,CASSLLRTGMNSPLHF
TRBD2,-,TRBJ2-3,TRBV29-1,TGCAGCGTTGAAGATCTGGGAGGGGCAGATACGCAGTATTTT,CSVEDLGGADTQYF
TRBD2,-,TRBJ2-7,TRBV6-5,TGTGCCAGCAGTTACTCGAGATCCGGGACTAACTACGAGCAGTACTTC,CASSYSRSGTNYEQYF